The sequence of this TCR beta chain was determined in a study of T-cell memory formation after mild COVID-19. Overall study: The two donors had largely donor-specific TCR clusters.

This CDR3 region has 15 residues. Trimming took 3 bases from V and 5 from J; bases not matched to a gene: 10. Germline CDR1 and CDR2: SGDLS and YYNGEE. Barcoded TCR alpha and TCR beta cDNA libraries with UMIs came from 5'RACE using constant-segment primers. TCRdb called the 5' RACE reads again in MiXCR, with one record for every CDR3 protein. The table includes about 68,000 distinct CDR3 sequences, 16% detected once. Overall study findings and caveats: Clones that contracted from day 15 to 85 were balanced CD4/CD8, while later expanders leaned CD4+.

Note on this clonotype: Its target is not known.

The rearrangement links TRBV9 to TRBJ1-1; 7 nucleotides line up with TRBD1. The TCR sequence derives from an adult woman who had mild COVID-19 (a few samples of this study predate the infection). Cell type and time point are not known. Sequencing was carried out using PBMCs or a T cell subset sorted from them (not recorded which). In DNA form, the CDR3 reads TGTGCCAGCAGCGCACAGGGGACGCGGGGGACTGAAGCTTTCTTT. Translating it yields CASSAQGTRGTEAFF.